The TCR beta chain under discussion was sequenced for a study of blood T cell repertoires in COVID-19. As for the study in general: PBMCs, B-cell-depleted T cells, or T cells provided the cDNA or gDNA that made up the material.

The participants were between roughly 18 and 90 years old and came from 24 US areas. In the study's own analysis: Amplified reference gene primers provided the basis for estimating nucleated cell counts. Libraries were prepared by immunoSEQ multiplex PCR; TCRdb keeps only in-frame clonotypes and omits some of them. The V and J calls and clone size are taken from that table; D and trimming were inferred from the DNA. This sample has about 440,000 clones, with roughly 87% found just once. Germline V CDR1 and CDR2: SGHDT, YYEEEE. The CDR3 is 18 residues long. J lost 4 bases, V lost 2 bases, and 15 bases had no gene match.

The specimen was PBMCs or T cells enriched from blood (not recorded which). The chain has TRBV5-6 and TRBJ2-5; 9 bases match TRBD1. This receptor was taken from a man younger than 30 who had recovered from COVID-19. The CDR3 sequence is CASSFSDRGSLIGETQYF. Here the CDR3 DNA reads TGTGCCAGCAGCTTCAGTGACAGGGGGAGCCTAATCGGAGAGACCCAGTACTTC.